This T cell receptor (beta chain) was profiled in a study of shared clonotypes between healthy human individuals. Overall study results and limits: Specimens sampled were limited to blood, with tissue repertoires likely differing. Donor scarcity curtailed the genetic and exposure-history diversity represented herein.

V was pared by 4 bases and J by 4 bases, with 11 bases between. The CDR3 loop spans 14 amino acids. CDR1 is ENHRY, CDR2 SYGVKD, per germline. Produced via immunoSEQ multiplex PCR; TCRdb's table is partial and in-frame only. Of millions of clones listed, approximately 92% are singletons. Recent vaccinations or acute infections were absent in the healthy HIV-negative adult donors. This clone has just one count. Antigen: not known. Other nucleotide sequences from this sample produce the same CDR3. The TCR comes from a man between 18 and 35 years old in good health. Sequenced sample: naive CD4+ T cells sorted from blood. The subset here: CD45RA+ positively selected. V usage is TRBV10-3 and J usage is TRBJ1-5; D is possibly TRBD1 (5 bases). CDR3 bases: TGTGCCATCAGTGCCCAGGGTGGGAATCAGCCCCAGCATTTT. Amino acids: CAISAQGGNQPQHF.